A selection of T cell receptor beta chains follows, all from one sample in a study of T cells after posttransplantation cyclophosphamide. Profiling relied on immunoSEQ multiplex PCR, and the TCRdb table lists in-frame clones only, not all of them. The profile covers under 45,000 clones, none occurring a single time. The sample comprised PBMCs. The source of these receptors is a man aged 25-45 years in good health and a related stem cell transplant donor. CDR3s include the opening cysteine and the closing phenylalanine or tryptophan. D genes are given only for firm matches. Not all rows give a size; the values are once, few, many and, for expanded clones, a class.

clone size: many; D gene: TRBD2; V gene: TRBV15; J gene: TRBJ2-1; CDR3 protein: CATSKTGTSGGVYYNEQFF; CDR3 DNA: TGTGCCACCAGCAAAACCGGGACTAGCGGGGGGGTGTACTACAATGAGCAGTTCTTC
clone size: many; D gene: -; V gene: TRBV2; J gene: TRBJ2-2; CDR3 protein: CASSEDTITGELFF; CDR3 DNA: TGTGCCAGCTCGGAGGACACTATCACCGGGGAGCTGTTTTTT
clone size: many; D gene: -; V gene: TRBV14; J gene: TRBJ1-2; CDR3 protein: CASSQDRGFGYGYTF; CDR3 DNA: TGTGCCAGCAGCCAAGATCGCGGTTTTGGATATGGCTACACCTTC
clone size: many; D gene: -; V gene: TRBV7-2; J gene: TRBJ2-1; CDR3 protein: CASSSTPDSLYDEQFF; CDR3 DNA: TGTGCCAGCAGCTCTACCCCGGACAGTCTGTACGATGAGCAGTTCTTC
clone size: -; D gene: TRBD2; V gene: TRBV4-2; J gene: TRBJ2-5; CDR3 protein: CASSPGTSGLQETQYF; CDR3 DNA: TGTGCCAGCAGCCCGGGGACTAGCGGACTTCAAGAGACCCAGTACTTC
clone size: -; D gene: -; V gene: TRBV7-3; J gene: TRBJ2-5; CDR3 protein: CASSLFAAGEETQYF; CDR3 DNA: TGTGCCAGCAGCTTGTTTGCCGCCGGTGAGGAGACCCAGTACTTC
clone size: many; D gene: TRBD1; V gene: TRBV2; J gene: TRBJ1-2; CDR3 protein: CASSAGTEKRGYTF; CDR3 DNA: TGTGCCAGCAGTGCCGGGACAGAGAAAAGGGGCTACACCTTC
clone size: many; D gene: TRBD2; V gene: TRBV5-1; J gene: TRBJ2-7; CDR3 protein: CASSPGTSGGFEQYF; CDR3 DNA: TGCGCCAGCAGCCCCGGGACTAGCGGGGGGTTCGAGCAGTACTTC
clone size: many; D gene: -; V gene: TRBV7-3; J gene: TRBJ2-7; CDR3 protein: CASSPGGGYEQYF; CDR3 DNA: TGTGCCAGCAGCCCAGGTGGAGGCTACGAGCAGTACTTC
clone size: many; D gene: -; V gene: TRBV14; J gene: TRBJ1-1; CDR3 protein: CASGMGGVGSSEAFF; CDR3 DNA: TGTGCCAGCGGCATGGGAGGGGTGGGGAGCTCTGAAGCTTTCTTT
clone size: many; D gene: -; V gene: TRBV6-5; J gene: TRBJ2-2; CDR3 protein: CASSYTVTGELFF; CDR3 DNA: TGTGCCAGCAGTTACACAGTCACCGGGGAGCTGTTTTTT
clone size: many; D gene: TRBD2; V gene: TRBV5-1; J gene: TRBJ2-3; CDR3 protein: CASSPLAGLGNTQYF; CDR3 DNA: TGCGCCAGCAGCCCCCTAGCGGGATTAGGAAATACGCAGTATTTT
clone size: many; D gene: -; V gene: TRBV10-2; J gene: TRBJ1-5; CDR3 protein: CASSEIGAQPQHF; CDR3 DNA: TGCGCCAGCAGTGAGATTGGGGCTCAGCCCCAGCATTTT
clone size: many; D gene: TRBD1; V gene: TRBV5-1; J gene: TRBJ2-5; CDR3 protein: CASADRGQETQYF; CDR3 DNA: TGCGCCAGCGCTGACAGGGGGCAAGAGACCCAGTACTTC
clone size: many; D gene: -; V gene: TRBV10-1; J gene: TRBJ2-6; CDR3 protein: CASSESTAGANVLTF; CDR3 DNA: TGCGCCAGCAGTGAGTCGACAGCTGGGGCCAACGTCCTGACTTTC
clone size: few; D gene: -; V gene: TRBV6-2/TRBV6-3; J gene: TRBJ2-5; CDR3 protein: CASSYSTGEETQYF; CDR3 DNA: TGTGCCAGCAGTTACTCGACCGGGGAGGAGACCCAGTACTTC
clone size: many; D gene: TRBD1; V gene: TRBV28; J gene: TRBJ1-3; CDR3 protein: CASSSGTVAGNTIYF; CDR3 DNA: TGTGCCAGCAGTTCTGGGACAGTAGCTGGAAACACCATATATTTT
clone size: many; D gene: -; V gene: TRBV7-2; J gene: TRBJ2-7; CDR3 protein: CASSRGISSYEQYF; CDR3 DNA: TGTGCCAGCAGTAGGGGGATAAGCTCCTACGAGCAGTACTTC
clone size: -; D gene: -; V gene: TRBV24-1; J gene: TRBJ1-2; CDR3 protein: CATSEQKNYGYTF; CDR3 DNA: TGTGCCACCAGTGAACAGAAAAACTATGGCTACACCTTC
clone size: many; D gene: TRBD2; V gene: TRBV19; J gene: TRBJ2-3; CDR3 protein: CASSGGLAGPTDTQYF; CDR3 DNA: TGTGCCAGTAGTGGGGGACTAGCGGGGCCCACAGATACGCAGTATTTT
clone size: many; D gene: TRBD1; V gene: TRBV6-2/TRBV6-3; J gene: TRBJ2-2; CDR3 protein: CASSSNRGRTGELFF; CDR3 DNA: TGTGCCAGCAGTTCAAACAGGGGGCGAACCGGGGAGCTGTTTTTT
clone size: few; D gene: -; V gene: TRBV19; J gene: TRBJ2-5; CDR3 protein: CASSYTRVPGETQYF; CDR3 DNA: TGTGCCAGTAGTTATACCCGGGTTCCAGGGGAGACCCAGTACTTC
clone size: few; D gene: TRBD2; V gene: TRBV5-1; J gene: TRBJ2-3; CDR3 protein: CASSSGLAGGIASTDTQYF; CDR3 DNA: TGCGCCAGCAGCTCGGGACTAGCGGGGGGAATTGCTAGCACAGATACGCAGTATTTT
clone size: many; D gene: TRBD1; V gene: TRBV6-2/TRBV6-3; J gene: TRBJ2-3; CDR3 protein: CASSGTQGLIVTDTQYF; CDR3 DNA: TGTGCCAGCAGTGGGACACAGGGGCTCATAGTGACAGATACGCAGTATTTT
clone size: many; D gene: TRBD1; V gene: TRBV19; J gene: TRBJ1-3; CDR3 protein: CASSSGQDFSGNTIYF; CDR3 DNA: TGTGCCAGTAGTTCTGGACAGGACTTCTCTGGAAACACCATATATTTT
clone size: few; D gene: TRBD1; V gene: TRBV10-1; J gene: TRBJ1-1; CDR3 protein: CAPPRQGSTEAFF; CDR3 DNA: TGCGCCCCCCCCCGACAGGGGAGCACTGAAGCTTTCTTT
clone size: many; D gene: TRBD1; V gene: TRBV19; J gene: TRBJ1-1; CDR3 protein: CASPPQGAMNTEAFF; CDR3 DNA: TGTGCCAGTCCGCCACAGGGGGCAATGAACACTGAAGCTTTCTTT
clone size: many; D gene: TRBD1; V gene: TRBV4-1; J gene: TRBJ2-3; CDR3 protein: CASSKDRAQDTQYF; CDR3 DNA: TGCGCCAGCAGCAAAGACAGGGCTCAAGATACGCAGTATTTT
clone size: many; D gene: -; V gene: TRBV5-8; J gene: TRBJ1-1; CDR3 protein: CASSLVAGLNTEAFF; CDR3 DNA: TGTGCCAGCAGCTTGGTCGCAGGCTTGAACACTGAAGCTTTCTTT
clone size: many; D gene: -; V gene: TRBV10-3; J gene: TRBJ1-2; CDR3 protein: CAIKPDRGDGGYTF; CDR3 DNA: TGTGCCATCAAACCCGATCGGGGAGATGGAGGCTACACCTTC
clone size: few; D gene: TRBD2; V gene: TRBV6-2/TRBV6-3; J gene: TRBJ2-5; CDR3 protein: CASSLASGGYETQYF; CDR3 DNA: TGTGCCAGCAGTTTGGCTAGCGGGGGGTATGAGACCCAGTACTTC
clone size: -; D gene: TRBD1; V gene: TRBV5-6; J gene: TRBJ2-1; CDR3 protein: CASSRRTGGGDEQFF; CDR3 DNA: TGTGCCAGCAGCCGACGGACAGGGGGCGGCGATGAGCAGTTCTTC
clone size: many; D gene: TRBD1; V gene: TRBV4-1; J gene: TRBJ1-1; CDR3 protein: CASSSTGAELNTEAFF; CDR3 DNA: TGCGCCAGCAGCTCGACAGGGGCGGAATTGAACACTGAAGCTTTCTTT